Detailed here is one TCR beta chain. The sample holds many counts of this clonotype. Its antigen remains unidentified. No much larger clone is present one base from it, and per-base qualities are unavailable. The source of the sample is a study of T cells in Graves' hyperthyroidism and ophthalmopathy (dated by TCRdb to 2018 to 2020). For the wider study: Peripheral blood was collected at initial diagnosis, before any treatment. For training and testing, the roughly 100 patients in the discovery cohort were randomly divided in a 7:3 ratio. TCR V-J signatures able to tell the groups apart were searched for in a discovery cohort of 90 to 100 patients, of whom more than 40 had Graves' ophthalmopathy and some 60 had stable Graves' hyperthyroidism. In over five Graves' hyperthyroidism patients, the study also compared T-cell repertoires from thyroid tissue with T-cell repertoires from blood. Whether ophthalmopathy could be predicted prospectively was tested in an independent validation cohort made up of 18 hyperthyroidism patients plus 17 patients who later progressed to ophthalmopathy. Following sampling, methimazole starting at 30 mg daily was given to hyperthyroidism patients, and high-dose intravenous methylprednisolone was given to ophthalmopathy patients. TCR Vbeta CDR3 sequencing of some 140 peripheral blood samples (43 ophthalmopathy, 75 hyperthyroidism and some 17 progressor patients) is reported in the paper.

A patient counted as having stable Graves' hyperthyroidism if no progression to ophthalmopathy occurred over 18 months of follow-up. Hyperthyroidism patients were aged 18 to 65 years and newly diagnosed, with disease duration of less than 2 months. Exclusion was applied to patients with uncontrolled infections, other autoimmune diseases, pregnancy or lactation. Diagnoses were based on clinical symptoms, serum thyroxine and TRAb, thyroid ultrasound and orbital computed tomography. PBMCs were separated from roughly 10 ml of fresh peripheral blood using Ficoll-Paque density gradient centrifugation. Total RNA was extracted using Trizol reagent, and RNA quality was assessed on an Agilent 2100 Bioanalyzer. The TCR beta CDR3 regions were amplified from the RNA transcripts. A first-round RT-PCR of the TCR CDR3 used the HTBI primer set with the Qiagen OneStep RT-PCR kit. Libraries were constructed in a second round of multiplex PCR, after which size selection and purification were performed. The libraries were sequenced on an Illumina HiSeq2000 using paired-end 100 bp reads. As for the original processing: SOAPnuke was used to process the raw data, removing reads that contained adapters or uncalled bases, had a mean Phred below 15, or lacked an exact match to the constant primer or identifier. High-quality paired reads were merged with COPE v1.2.5, and unique nucleotide sequences were defined as clonotypes. MiTCR v1.1 was used to align clonotypes to the IMGT TRBV, TRBD and TRBJ reference segments. Only V-J combinations with frequency above 0.0001, covering about 99% of repertoires, were analysed. The TCS score was defined as the ratio of F50 (clonal expansion) to E x V (chaos), calculated using BLOSUM62-based TCRdist between CDR3 peptides within each V-J. Welch's t-statistics and random forest reduced roughly 530 V-J features to under 15, which were used in a naive Bayes classifier (R e1071). Clones were called with MiXCR by TCRdb after fastp trimmed the public reads at Q25, and only in-frame beta chains were retained. CDR3 protein duplicates are merged, each entry listing the most common genes and DNA. The V and J calls follow TCRdb's processing rather than the paper's. The sample table records about 360,000 distinct CDR3 sequences; roughly 13% of these occur just once. The ten biggest clones cover 9.2% of the sample.

CDR1 MNHNS and CDR2 SASEGT are derived from the germline V gene. The junction carries 21 bases between V and J, which are trimmed by 5 bases and 5 bases respectively. There are 16 amino acids in the CDR3, from cysteine to phenylalanine inclusive. The kept DNA is CDR3 alone, 48 bases in frame from the first base. The investigation overall reported the following: In validation, the model predicted progression to ophthalmopathy a median of approximately 6.6 months before onset, with roughly 70% sensitivity and roughly 73% specificity. Sample size was not statistically predetermined, and blinding of investigators to group allocation was not performed. A model built on a 13 V-J signature distinguished ophthalmopathy from stable hyperthyroidism, reaching roughly 88% sensitivity and 81.08% specificity in cross-validation and 80%/75% in testing. Blood samples also contained most of the expanded thyroid clonotypes (frequency above 0.001), which suggests that blood repertoires may reflect thyroid immune responses.

This receptor was obtained from a woman younger than 35 with Graves' hyperthyroidism. This sequence uses TRBV6-1 and TRBJ2-5; TRBD1 is a possible D gene, resting on 5 matching bases. The sequencing input was blood. The CDR3: CASSYGSPAGLETQYF. The nucleotide sequence reads as follows: TGTGCCAGCAGTTACGGTTCGCCAGCAGGGTTGGAGACCCAGTACTTC.